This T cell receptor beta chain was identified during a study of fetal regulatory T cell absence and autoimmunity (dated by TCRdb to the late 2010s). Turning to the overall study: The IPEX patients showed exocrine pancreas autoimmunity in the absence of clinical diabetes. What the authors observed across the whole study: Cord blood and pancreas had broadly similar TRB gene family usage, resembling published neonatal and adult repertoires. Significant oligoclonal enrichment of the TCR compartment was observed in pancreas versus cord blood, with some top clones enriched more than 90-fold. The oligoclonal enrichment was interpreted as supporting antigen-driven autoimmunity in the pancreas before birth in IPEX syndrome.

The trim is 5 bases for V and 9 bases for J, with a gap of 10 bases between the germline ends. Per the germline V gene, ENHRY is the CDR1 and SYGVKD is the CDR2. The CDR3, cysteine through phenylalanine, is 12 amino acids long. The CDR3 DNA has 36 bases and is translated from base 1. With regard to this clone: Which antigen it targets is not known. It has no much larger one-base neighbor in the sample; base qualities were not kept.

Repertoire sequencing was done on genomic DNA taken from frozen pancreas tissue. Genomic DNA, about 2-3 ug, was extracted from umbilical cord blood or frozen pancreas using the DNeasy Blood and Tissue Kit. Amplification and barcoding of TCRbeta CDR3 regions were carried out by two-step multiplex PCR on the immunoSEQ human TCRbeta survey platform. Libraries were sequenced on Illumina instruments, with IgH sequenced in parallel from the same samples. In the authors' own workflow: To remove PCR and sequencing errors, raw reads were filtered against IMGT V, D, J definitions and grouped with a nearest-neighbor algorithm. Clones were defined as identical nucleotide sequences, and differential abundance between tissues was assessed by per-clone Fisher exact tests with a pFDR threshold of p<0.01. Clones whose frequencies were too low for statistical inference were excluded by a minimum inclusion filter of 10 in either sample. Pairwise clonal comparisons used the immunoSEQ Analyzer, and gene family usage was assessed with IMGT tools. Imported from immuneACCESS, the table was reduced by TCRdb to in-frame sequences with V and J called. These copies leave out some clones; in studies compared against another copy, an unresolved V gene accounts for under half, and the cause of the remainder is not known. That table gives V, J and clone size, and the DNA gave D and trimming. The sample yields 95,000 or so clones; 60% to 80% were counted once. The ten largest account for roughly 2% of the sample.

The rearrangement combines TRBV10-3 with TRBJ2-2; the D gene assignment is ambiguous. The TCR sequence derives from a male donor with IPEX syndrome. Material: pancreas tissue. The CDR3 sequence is CAISPVGRELFF. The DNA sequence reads TGTGCCATCAGTCCTGTGGGCCGGGAGCTGTTTTTT.